Listed here are 10 T cell receptor beta chains from one sample, sequenced in a study of shared clonotypes between healthy human individuals. Naive CD8 cells comprised CD45RO-negative, CCR7-positively selected cells, excluding terminally differentiated effector memory CD45RA+ cells. Method: immunoSEQ multiplex PCR; TCRdb's copy keeps in-frame clones and lacks some. The table records about 1.9 million clones, about 93% of them present only once. The sample was naive CD8+ T cells from PBMCs. The origin of the receptors is a man in his late teens or twenties in good health. Some clones in this sample may be carry-over from other donors' samples.

The chain links TRBV6-5 to TRBJ1-4, with 9 positions matching TRBD1. CDR1 and CDR2 from the germline V gene are MNHEY and SVGAGI. This CDR3 spans 14 amino acids. V dropped 6 bases and J dropped 5; count of bases not matched to a gene: 4. The CDR3 DNA follows: TGTGCCAGCAGCAACAGGGGGCTAAATGAAAAACTGTTTTTT. Encoded protein: CASSNRGLNEKLFF.

This clone was counted between two and nine times. This chain uses TRBV6-6 with TRBJ1-2, with D uncertain. The CDR3 sequence is 11 residues long. Trimming took 8 bases from V and 6 from J, leaving 10 bases between them. CDR1 is MNHNY, CDR2 SVGAGI, per germline (reference sequence). The CDR3 spells CASFSTDGYTF. The DNA of the CDR3 is TGTGCCAGCTTCTCAACGGATGGCTACACCTTC.

This clone was recorded only once. The chain uses TRBV11-2 and TRBJ2-7; D uncertain. V lost 0 bases and J lost 3, with 21 bases in between. The CDR3 spans 18 residues. The germline V gene encodes CDR1 SGHAT and CDR2 FQNNGV. The CDR3 DNA reads as TGTGCCAGCAGCTTAGACCCGAGTGGCCTCCCGAATTTCTACGAGCAGTACTTC. Amino acids: CASSLDPSGLPNFYEQYF.

This clone has just a few counts. The rearrangement joins TRBV18 to TRBJ1-5; perhaps TRBD1 as D (6 bases). V lost 4 bases and J 3 bases, leaving 10 bases between the germline ends. The CDR3 sequence is 14 residues long. Germline lookup yields CDR1 KGHSH and CDR2 LQKENI. Written as DNA, the CDR3 is TGTGCCAGCTCACAACAGGGATACAATCAGCCCCAGCATTTT. This encodes CASSQQGYNQPQHF.

This clone was recorded once. The V gene is TRBV19, the J gene TRBJ1-2, with a possible D match to TRBD1 (6 bases). Germline loops: CDR1 LNHDA, CDR2 SQIVND (reference sequence). The V gene lost 8 bases and the J gene lost 8 bases, with 18 bases spanning the gap. There are 13 residues in the CDR3. The DNA of the CDR3 is TGTGCCAGTTCTTGGACAGAGGATGGCGGCTACACCTTC. This translates into CASSWTEDGGYTF.

The chain combines TRBV5-1 with TRBJ1-1; D remains unclear. V shed 4 bases and J shed 5 bases, with 15 bases lying between them. CDR1 SGHRS and CDR2 YFSETQ come from the germline V gene. This CDR3 has 14 amino acids. DNA for the CDR3: TGCGCCAGCAGCCCGCCCCGGGGTGAAACTGAAGCTTTCTTT. The encoded protein is CASSPPRGETEAFF.

The chain joins TRBV5-8 to TRBJ2-7; no clear D. This CDR3 region has 13 residues. The germline gives CDR1 SGHTS, CDR2 YDEGEE. V lost 10 bases and J 4 bases, leaving 18 bases between the germline ends. The CDR3 DNA sequence: TGTGCCGGGCCTGGGCAGAACTTATACGAGCAGTACTTC. Translating it yields CAGPGQNLYEQYF.

This clone was seen just once. V gene TRBV19 combines with J gene TRBJ2-1, with no clear D. This CDR3 contains 13 residues. CDR1 is LNHDA, CDR2 SQIVND, per germline (reference sequence). V was pared by 7 bases and J by 7 bases, with 14 bases between. CDR3 sequence: CASKGRVSNEQFF. CDR3 DNA: TGTGCCAGTAAGGGCCGAGTAAGTAATGAGCAGTTCTTC.

V is TRBV7-9 and J is TRBJ2-1, with 8 nucleotides matching TRBD2. After removal of 5 bases from V and 10 bases from J, the junction contained 10 bases not matched to a gene. The CDR3 covers 14 residues. CDR1 is SEHNR and CDR2 is FQNEAQ in the germline V gene (reference sequence). This CDR3 is CASSRLAGPREQFF. The CDR3 DNA reads TGTGCCAGCAGCCGCCTAGCGGGCCCCCGGGAGCAGTTCTTC.

The chain recombines TRBV7-9 with TRBJ2-3; 7 bases align to TRBD1. This CDR3 spans 18 amino acids. J was trimmed by 0 bases and V by 3 bases; bases with no gene match: 12. The germline V gene has CDR1 SEHNR and CDR2 FQNEAQ (reference sequence). The CDR3 bases are TGTGCCAGCAGCTTCCCCCGGGACAGCCGGGCTAGCACAGATACGCAGTATTTT. Its translation is CASSFPRDSRASTDTQYF.